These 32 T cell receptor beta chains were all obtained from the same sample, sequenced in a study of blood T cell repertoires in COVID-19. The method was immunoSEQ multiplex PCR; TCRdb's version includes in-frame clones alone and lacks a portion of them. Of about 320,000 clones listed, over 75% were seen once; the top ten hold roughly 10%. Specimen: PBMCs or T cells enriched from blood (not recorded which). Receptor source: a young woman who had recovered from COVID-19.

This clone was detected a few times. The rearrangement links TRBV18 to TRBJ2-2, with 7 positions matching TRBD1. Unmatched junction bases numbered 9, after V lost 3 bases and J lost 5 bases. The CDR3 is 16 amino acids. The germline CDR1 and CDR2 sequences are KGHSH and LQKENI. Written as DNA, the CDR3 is TGTGCCAGCTCACCGCTGAGGGGGCAGGATACCGGGGAGCTGTTTTTT. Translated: CASSPLRGQDTGELFF.

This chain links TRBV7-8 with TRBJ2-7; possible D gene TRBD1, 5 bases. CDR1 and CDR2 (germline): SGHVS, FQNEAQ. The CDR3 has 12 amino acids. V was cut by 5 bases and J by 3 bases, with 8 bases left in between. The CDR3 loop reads CASSVQGYEQYF. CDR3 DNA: TGTGCCAGCAGCGTCCAGGGCTACGAGCAGTACTTC.

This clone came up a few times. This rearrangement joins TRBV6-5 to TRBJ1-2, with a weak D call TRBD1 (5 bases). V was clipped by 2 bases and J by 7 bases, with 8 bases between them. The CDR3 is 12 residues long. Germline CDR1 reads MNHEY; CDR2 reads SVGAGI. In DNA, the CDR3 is TGTGCCAGCAGTTACCCCCAGGGTGGCTACACCTTC. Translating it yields CASSYPQGGYTF.

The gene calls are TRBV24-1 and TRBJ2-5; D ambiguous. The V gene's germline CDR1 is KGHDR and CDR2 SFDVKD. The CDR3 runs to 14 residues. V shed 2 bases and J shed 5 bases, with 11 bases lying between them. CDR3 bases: TGTGCCACCAGTGATTCCGGTCCCGGGGAGACCCAGTACTTC. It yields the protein CATSDSGPGETQYF.

As DNA, the CDR3 is TGTGCCAGCAGTTTTCCCATTTCGGTTCACACCTTC. It translates to CASSFPISVHTF. The chain employs TRBV12-3 or TRBV12-4 and TRBJ1-2; D not certain. Trimming shortened V by 3 bases and J by 12 bases, and 14 bases separated the two germline ends. The CDR3 totals 12 residues.

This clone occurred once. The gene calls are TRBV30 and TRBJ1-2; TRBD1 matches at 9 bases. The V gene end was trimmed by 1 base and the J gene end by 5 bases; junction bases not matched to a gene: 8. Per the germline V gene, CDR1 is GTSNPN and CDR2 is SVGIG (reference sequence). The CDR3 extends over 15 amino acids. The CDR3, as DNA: TGTGCCTGGAGTGAACAGGGGGCGATTGGATATGGCTACACCTTC. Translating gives CAWSEQGAIGYGYTF.

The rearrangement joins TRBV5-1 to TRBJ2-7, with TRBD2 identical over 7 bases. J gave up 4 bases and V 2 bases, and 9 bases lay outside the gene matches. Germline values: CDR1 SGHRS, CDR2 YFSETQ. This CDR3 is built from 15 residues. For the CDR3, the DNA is TGCGCCAGCAGCTTTTCAGCGGGGAGGGGATACGAGCAGTACTTC. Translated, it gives CASSFSAGRGYEQYF.

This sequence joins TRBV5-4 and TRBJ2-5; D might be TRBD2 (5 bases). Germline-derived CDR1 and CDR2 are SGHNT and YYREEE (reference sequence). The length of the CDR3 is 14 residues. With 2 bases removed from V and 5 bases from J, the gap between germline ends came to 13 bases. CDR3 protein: CASSFGQTKETQYF. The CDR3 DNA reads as TGTGCCAGCAGCTTCGGTCAGACTAAGGAGACCCAGTACTTC.

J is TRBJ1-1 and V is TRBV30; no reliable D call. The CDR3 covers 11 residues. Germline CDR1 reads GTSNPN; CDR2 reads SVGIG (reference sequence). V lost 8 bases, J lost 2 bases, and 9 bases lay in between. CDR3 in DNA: TGTGCCCGGCAGCGAAACACTGAAGCTTTCTTT. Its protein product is CARQRNTEAFF. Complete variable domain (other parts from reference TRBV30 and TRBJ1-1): SQTIHQWPATLVQPVGSPLSLECTVEGTSNPNLYWYRQAAGRGLQLLFYSVGIGQISSEVPQNLSASRPQDRQFILSSKKLLLSDSGFYLCARQRNTEAFFGQGTRLTVV.

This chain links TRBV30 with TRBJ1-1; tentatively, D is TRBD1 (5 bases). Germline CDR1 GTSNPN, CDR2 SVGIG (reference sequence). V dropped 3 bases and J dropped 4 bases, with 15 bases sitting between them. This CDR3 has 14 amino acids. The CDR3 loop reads CAWRKSGLLTEAFF. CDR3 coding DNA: TGTGCCTGGAGAAAATCAGGGTTGCTCACTGAAGCTTTCTTT.

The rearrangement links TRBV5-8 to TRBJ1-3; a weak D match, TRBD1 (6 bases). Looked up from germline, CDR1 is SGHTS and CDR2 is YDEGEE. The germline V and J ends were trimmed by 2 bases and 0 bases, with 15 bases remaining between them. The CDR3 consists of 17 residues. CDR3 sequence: CASSLGQSLSSGNTIYF. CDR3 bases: TGTGCCAGCAGCTTAGGACAGTCCCTCAGCTCTGGAAACACCATATATTTT.

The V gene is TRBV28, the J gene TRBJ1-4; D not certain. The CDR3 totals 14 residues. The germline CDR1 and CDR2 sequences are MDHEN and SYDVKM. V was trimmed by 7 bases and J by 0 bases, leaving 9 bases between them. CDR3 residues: CASTLETTNEKLFF. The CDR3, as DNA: TGTGCCAGCACATTAGAGACAACTAATGAAAAACTGTTTTTT.

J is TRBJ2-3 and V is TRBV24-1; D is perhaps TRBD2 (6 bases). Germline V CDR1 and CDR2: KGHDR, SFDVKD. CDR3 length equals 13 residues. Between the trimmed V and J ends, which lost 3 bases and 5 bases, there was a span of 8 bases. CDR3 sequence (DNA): TGTGCCACCAGTGATCCGGGACTAGATACGCAGTATTTT. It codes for CATSDPGLDTQYF.

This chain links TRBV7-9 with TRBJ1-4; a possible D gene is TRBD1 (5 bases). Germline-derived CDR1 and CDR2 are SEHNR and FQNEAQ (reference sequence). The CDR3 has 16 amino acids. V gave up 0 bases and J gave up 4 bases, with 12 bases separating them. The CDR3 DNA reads TGTGCCAGCAGCTTAGCTACAGGCCCTTATAATGAAAAACTGTTTTTT. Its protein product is CASSLATGPYNEKLFF. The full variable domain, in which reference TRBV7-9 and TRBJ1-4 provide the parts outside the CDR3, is DTGVSQNPRHKITKRGQNVTFRCDPISEHNRLYWYRQTLGQGPEFLTYFQNEAQLEKSRLLSDRFSAERPKGSFSTLEIQRTEQGDSAMYLCASSLATGPYNEKLFFGSGTQLSVL.

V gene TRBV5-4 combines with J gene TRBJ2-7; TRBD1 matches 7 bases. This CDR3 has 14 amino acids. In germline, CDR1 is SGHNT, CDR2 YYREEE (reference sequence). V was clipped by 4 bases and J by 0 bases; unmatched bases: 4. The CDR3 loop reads CASSQGDSSYEQYF. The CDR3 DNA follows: TGTGCCAGCAGCCAAGGGGACAGCTCCTACGAGCAGTACTTC.

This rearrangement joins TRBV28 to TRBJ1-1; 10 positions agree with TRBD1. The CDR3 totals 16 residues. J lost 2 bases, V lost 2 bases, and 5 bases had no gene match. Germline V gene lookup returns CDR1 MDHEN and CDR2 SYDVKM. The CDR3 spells CASSLPRTGGNTEAFF. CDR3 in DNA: TGTGCCAGCAGTTTACCCCGGACAGGGGGAAACACTGAAGCTTTCTTT.

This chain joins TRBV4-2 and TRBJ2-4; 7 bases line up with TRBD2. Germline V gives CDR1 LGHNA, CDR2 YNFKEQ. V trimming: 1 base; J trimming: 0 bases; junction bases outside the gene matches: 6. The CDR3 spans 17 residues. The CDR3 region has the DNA TGTGCCAGCAGCCAAGCTAGCGGAGGGATAGCCAAAAACATTCAGTACTTC. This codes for CASSQASGGIAKNIQYF.

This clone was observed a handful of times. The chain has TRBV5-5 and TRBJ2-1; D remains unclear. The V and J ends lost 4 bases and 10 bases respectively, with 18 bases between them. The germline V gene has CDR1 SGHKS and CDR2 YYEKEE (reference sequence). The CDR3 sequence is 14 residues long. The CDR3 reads CASSPTKPSREQFF. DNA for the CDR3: TGTGCCAGCAGCCCAACTAAACCCTCGAGAGAGCAGTTCTTC.

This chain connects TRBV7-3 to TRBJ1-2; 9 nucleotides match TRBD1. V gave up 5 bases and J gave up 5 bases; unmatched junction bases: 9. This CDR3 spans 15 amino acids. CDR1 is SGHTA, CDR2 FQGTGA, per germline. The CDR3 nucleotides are TGTGCCAGCAGCCCGGGGACAGGGTTGGAATATGGCTACACCTTC. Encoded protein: CASSPGTGLEYGYTF.

This CDR3 is CASSLKGATEAFF. DNA of the CDR3: TGTGCCAGCAGTTTAAAGGGGGCAACTGAAGCTTTCTTT. The V gene is TRBV27, the J gene TRBJ1-1; 7 nucleotides align to TRBD1. V gave up 2 bases and J gave up 5 bases; unmatched junction bases: 2. Germline V CDR1 and CDR2: MNHEY, SMNVEV (reference sequence). This CDR3 spans 13 amino acids.

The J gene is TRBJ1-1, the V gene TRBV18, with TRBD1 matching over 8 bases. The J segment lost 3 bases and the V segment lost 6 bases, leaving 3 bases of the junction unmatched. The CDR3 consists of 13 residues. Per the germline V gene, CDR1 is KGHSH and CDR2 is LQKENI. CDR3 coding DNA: TGTGCCAGCTCTATGACAGGGGACACTGAAGCTTTCTTT. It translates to CASSMTGDTEAFF.

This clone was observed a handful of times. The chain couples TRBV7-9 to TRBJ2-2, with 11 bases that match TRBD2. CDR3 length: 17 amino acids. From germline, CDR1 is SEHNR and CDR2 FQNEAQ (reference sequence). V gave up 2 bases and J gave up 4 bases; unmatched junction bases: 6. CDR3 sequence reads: CASSLPTSGGITGELFF. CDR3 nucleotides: TGTGCCAGCAGCTTACCAACTAGCGGGGGTATCACCGGGGAGCTGTTTTTT. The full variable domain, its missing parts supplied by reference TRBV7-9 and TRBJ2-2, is DTGVSQNPRHKITKRGQNVTFRCDPISEHNRLYWYRQTLGQGPEFLTYFQNEAQLEKSRLLSDRFSAERPKGSFSTLEIQRTEQGDSAMYLCASSLPTSGGITGELFFGEGSRLTVL.

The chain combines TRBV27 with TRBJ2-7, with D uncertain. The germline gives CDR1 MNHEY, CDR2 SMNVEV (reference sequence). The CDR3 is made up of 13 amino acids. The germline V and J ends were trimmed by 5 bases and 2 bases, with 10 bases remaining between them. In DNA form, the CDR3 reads TGTGCCAGCAGTCCCTCTCCTCCCTACGAGCAGTACTTC. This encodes CASSPSPPYEQYF.

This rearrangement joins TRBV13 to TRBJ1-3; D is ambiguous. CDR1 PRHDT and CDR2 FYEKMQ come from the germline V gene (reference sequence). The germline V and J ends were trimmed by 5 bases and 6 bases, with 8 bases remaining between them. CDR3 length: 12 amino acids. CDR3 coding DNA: TGTGCCAGCAGCCCAATAGAAAACACCATATATTTT. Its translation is CASSPIENTIYF.

This chain's CDR3 is CASSLDGGAEAEAFF. CDR3 sequence (DNA): TGCGCCAGCAGCTTGGATGGGGGGGCGGAGGCTGAAGCTTTCTTT. The chain recombines TRBV5-1 with TRBJ1-1, with D perhaps TRBD1 (6 bases). Germline V gene sequence: CDR1 SGHRS, CDR2 YFSETQ. The CDR3 is made up of 15 amino acids. V shed 0 bases and J shed 6 bases, with 15 bases lying between them.

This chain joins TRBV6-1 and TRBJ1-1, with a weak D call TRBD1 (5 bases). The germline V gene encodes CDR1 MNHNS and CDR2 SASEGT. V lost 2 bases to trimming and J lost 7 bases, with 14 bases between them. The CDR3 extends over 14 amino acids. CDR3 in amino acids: CASSELGVGSEAFF. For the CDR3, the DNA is TGTGCCAGCAGTGAATTAGGGGTTGGCAGTGAAGCTTTCTTT.

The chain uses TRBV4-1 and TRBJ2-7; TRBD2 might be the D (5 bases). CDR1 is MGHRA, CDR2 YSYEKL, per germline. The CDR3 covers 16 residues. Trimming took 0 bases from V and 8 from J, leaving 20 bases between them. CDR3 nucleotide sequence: TGCGCCAGCAGCCAAGATAGTGGGCAGACTACCAGAAAGCAGTACTTC. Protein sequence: CASSQDSGQTTRKQYF.

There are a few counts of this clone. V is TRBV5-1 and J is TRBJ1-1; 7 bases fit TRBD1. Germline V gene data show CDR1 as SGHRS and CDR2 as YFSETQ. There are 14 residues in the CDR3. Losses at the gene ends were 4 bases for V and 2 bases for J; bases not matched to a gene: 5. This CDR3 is CASSAGQVNTEAFF. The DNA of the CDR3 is TGCGCCAGCAGCGCCGGACAGGTAAACACTGAAGCTTTCTTT.

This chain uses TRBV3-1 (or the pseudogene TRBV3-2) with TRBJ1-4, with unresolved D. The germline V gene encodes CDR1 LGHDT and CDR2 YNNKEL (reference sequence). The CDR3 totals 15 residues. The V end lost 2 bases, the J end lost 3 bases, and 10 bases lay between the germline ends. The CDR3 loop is CASSQLVTANEKLFF. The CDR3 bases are TGTGCCAGCAGCCAACTTGTCACGGCTAATGAAAAACTGTTTTTT.

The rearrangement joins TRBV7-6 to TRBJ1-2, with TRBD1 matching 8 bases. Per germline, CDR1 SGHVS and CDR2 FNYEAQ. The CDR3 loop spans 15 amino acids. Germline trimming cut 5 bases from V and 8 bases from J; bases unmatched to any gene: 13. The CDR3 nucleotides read TGTGCCAGCAGCATAGTTCCGGACAGGGACTGGGGCTACACCTTC. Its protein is CASSIVPDRDWGYTF.

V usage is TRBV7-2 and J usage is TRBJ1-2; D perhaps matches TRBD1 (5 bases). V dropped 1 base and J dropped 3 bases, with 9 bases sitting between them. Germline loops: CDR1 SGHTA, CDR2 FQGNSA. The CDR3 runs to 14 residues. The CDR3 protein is CASSLETGDYGYTF. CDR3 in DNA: TGTGCCAGCAGCTTAGAGACGGGGGACTATGGCTACACCTTC.

In DNA form, the CDR3 reads TGTGCCAGCAGTCCCGGCTACGAGCAGTACTTC. Translating it yields CASSPGYEQYF. This sequence joins TRBV28 and TRBJ2-7, with unresolved D. The CDR3 totals 11 residues. Germline assignment: CDR1 MDHEN and CDR2 SYDVKM. With 5 bases removed from V and 3 bases from J, the gap between germline ends came to 5 bases.